Listed below are T cell receptor beta chains from one sample, sequenced in a study of T cells in Graves' hyperthyroidism and ophthalmopathy. TCRdb processed the multiplex PCR reads anew with MiXCR; each CDR3 protein has one entry. The repertoire includes around 360,000 distinct CDR3 sequences, around 15% of them detected once, and roughly a fifth sits in the top ten. Material for sequencing was blood. All receptors come from a woman aged 55-69 years with Graves' ophthalmopathy. Each CDR3 is given with its conserved first and last residue. D genes are given only for firm matches. Size is stated for part of the rows, as once, few or many counts, or as a class when the clone is expanded.

j_call clone_size d_call v_call cdr3_nt cdr3_aa
TRBJ2-1 . TRBD2 TRBV2 TGTGCCAGCAGTGGGTTACGGGGGGTCAATGAGCAGTTCTTC CASSGLRGVNEQFF
TRBJ1-5 many . TRBV2 TGTGCCAGCAGGGAACAGGGACCTAGCAATCAGCCCCAGCATTTT CASREQGPSNQPQHF
TRBJ2-1 . TRBD2 TRBV28 TGTGCCAGCAGCCGGACTAGCGGGGGAGGGGCTCTCAATGAGCAGTTCTTC CASSRTSGGGALNEQFF
TRBJ2-3 many TRBD2 TRBV20-1 TGCAGTGCGTATTCCTCGGGACTAGCGGGCCCAGATACGCAGTATTTT CSAYSSGLAGPDTQYF
TRBJ1-2 many . TRBV20-1 TGCAGTGCTAGAATCCTCGCAGGGAGCTATGGCTACACCTTC CSARILAGSYGYTF
TRBJ2-5 many . TRBV10-3 TGTGCCATCAGTGATGTCTTCAGGGAAGAGACCCAGTACTTC CAISDVFREETQYF
TRBJ1-1 many TRBD1 TRBV20-1 TGCAGTGCTCTTACAGGGGACACTGAAGCTTTCTTT CSALTGDTEAFF
TRBJ1-5 . TRBD1 TRBV2 TGTGCCAGCACCCGGACAGGGGGGAGTCAGCCCCAGCATTTT CASTRTGGSQPQHF
TRBJ2-1 many TRBD1 TRBV18 TGTGCCAGCTCACGGGACAGGCCCTACAATGAGCAGTTCTTC CASSRDRPYNEQFF
TRBJ2-1 many . TRBV20-1 TGCAGTGCTAGAGATCCGGCGGTTCGGGGAGATGAGCAGTTCTTC CSARDPAVRGDEQFF
TRBJ1-6 many . TRBV2 TGTGCCAGCAGACTGCTTACAGGGAATTCACCCCTCCACTTT CASRLLTGNSPLHF
TRBJ2-2 . TRBD2 TRBV6-1 TGTGCCACCTCACAGGGAAGGGGTCAGCCCCAGCGGGAGACCGGGGAGCTGTTTTTT CATSQGRGQPQRETGELFF
TRBJ2-5 many . TRBV5-1 TGCGCCAGCAGCTTGGCGGGGTCCGGGAGTGAGACCCAGTACTTC CASSLAGSGSETQYF
TRBJ2-2 few . TRBV5-1 TGCGCCAGCAGTGGTATAGGGACGAGCGGGGAGCTGTTTTTT CASSGIGTSGELFF
TRBJ1-3 many TRBD1 TRBV6-1 TGTGCCAGCAGGGATCTGGACAGGGGAGACACCATATATTTT CASRDLDRGDTIYF
TRBJ2-7 . TRBD2 TRBV14 TGTGCCAGCAGCCAAGTTTGGACTAGCCCCAACGAGCAGTACTTC CASSQVWTSPNEQYF
TRBJ1-2 many . TRBV3-1 TGTGCCAGCAGCCAAAATGGATTGAGACGGACTGTCGGCTACACCTTC CASSQNGLRRTVGYTF
TRBJ1-5 . . TRBV28 TGTGCCAGCAGTTTCAATGCTCTTGCAAATCAGCCCCAGCATTTT CASSFNALANQPQHF
TRBJ2-7 . . TRBV4-1 TGCGCCAGCAGCCCGTGGAGCCCGGGGTTGGTGGCCTACGAGCAGTACTTC CASSPWSPGLVAYEQYF
TRBJ2-1 many . TRBV18 TGTGCCACCGCGGGAATTGGTGAGCAGTTCTTC CATAGIGEQFF
TRBJ2-1 many TRBD2 TRBV7-9 TGTGCCAGCAGCTCGCTAGCGGGAGGGCCCGGGGAGCAGTTCTTC CASSSLAGGPGEQFF
TRBJ2-3 many . TRBV30 TGTGCCTTGAGCCGAGCCGCGGGCTTCACAGATACGCAGTATTTT CALSRAAGFTDTQYF
TRBJ1-1 many . TRBV11-2 TGTGCCAGCAGCTTAGGGCAGGCAGTGAACACTGAAGCTTTCTTT CASSLGQAVNTEAFF
TRBJ2-1 few TRBD1 TRBV20-1 TGCAGTGCTAGAGATACAGGGGAGAGCTCCTACAATGAGCAGTTCTTC CSARDTGESSYNEQFF
TRBJ1-2 . . TRBV29-1 TGCAGCGTTGAAGATCGGTTAGGGGCAGGGCGCGATGGCTACACCTTC CSVEDRLGAGRDGYTF
TRBJ2-5 many TRBD2 TRBV2 TGTGCCAGCAGTGGGACTAGCGGGAGGAAGACCCAGTACTTC CASSGTSGRKTQYF
TRBJ1-1 many . TRBV2 TGTGCCAGCAGTCCACCGGGACGAATGAACACTGAAGCTTTCTTT CASSPPGRMNTEAFF
TRBJ2-3 . . TRBV6-1 TGTGCCAGCAACAAGGGGCGGGGAAGAGCAGATACGCAGTATTTT CASNKGRGRADTQYF
TRBJ1-2 many . TRBV30 TGTGCCTGGAGTGTACAAGGACGGTACTATGGCTACACCTTC CAWSVQGRYYGYTF
TRBJ2-1 many TRBD2 TRBV19 TGTGCCAGTAGTATCGCTTGGACTAGCGGGGGCTCCTACAATGAGCAGTTCTTC CASSIAWTSGGSYNEQFF
TRBJ2-5 few . TRBV20-1 TGCAGTGCGGGCGGACCCGTCGGGGAGACCCAGTACTTC CSAGGPVGETQYF
TRBJ2-1 many . TRBV28 TGTGCCAGCAGCAAGGGACCATACAATGAGCAGTTCTTC CASSKGPYNEQFF
TRBJ2-1 many TRBD2 TRBV18 TGTGCCAGCTCACCACAGGGAGGGCCAGGGAATGAGCAGTTCTTC CASSPQGGPGNEQFF
TRBJ2-2 many TRBD2 TRBV20-1 TGCGTGGTGACTAGCGGGCAGTACACCGGGGAGCTGTTTTTT CVVTSGQYTGELFF
TRBJ2-3 once TRBD2 TRBV4-1 TGCGCCAGCAGCCAAGAACGGGCGGGAGGGGCGGCAGATACGCAGTATTTT CASSQERAGGAADTQYF
TRBJ2-7 many TRBD2 TRBV28 TGTGCCAGCAGCACTAGCGCGGAGATCTCCTACGAGCAGTACTTC CASSTSAEISYEQYF
TRBJ1-1 many . TRBV28 TGTGCCAGCAGTTTATCGGATTACACTGAAGCTTTCTTT CASSLSDYTEAFF
TRBJ2-1 . . TRBV12-3/TRBV12-4 TGTGCCAGCAGTTCCCTGGGGAGGTACAATGAGCAGTTCTTC CASSSLGRYNEQFF
TRBJ2-3 many TRBD1 TRBV28 TGTGCCAGCAGTTTAGGGACAGGGGGCTTTGATACGCAGTATTTT CASSLGTGGFDTQYF
TRBJ2-5 many TRBD1 TRBV20-1 TGCACCGCTTCCCTCCCCGGCGGCACCCTCAGGGGGGAGACCCAGTACTTC CTASLPGGTLRGETQYF
TRBJ2-7 many TRBD2 TRBV12-3/TRBV12-4 TGTGCCAGCAACGCGGGGCTAGCGGGCTACGAGCAGTACTTC CASNAGLAGYEQYF
TRBJ2-7 many . TRBV25-1 TGTGCCAGCACGGGGAACACCTACGAGCAGTACTTC CASTGNTYEQYF
TRBJ1-6 . TRBD1 TRBV20-1 TGCAGTGCTCTCCGGGACAGGGGGGGCTCACCCCTCCACTTT CSALRDRGGSPLHF